A single sample is the source of the 11 T cell receptor beta chains below, sequenced in a study of beta chain features in type 1 diabetes. Study-wide points: When Type 1 diabetes patients were examined, their TCRB CDR3s proved moderately but significantly shorter in all four CD4+ subsets.

Which antigens these TCRs recognize remains unknown. The study reverse transcribed the entire isolated RNA, so it sequenced expressed TCRB transcripts. Sequencing used immunoSEQ multiplex PCR; TCRdb keeps in-frame clones, though not all of them. The sample has a few hundred thousand clones, 16% seen once. The sequenced sample consisted of naive CD4+ T cells from blood. These receptors were collected from a man in his thirties or forties with type 1 diabetes.

Regarding this clone: The same CDR3 is also encoded by other DNA sequences in this sample. The chain joins TRBV7-2 to TRBJ2-7; 7 bases map to TRBD1. J lost 3 bases, V lost 1 base, and 6 bases had no gene match. The CDR3 is made up of 15 amino acids. The germline V gene has CDR1 SGHTA and CDR2 FQGNSA. The CDR3 protein is CASSLGQGPIYEQYF. In nucleotides, the CDR3 is TGTGCCAGCAGCTTAGGACAGGGTCCTATCTACGAGCAGTACTTC.

This clone has more than one count but fewer than ten. The chain uses TRBV20-1 and TRBJ2-1, with D unresolved. The ends were cut back, 6 bases at V and 6 bases at J, with 6 bases in the middle. This CDR3 comprises 10 residues. The V gene's germline CDR1 is DFQATT and CDR2 SNEGSKA (reference sequence). Written as DNA, the CDR3 is TGCAGTGCCACAACCAATGAGCAGTTCTTC. It encodes CSATTNEQFF.

This clone was seen a handful of times. This rearrangement joins TRBV4-1 to TRBJ1-2; possible D gene TRBD1, 5 bases. The length of the CDR3 is 12 residues. The germline gives CDR1 MGHRA, CDR2 YSYEKL. Trimming pared 2 bases from V and 4 bases from J, leaving 5 bases between. The CDR3 loop reads CASSQQGYGYTF. The CDR3 region has the DNA TGCGCCAGCAGCCAACAGGGCTATGGCTACACCTTC.

This clone was counted a few times. The gene calls are TRBV15 and TRBJ2-4, with 7 nucleotides matching TRBD1. CDR1 and CDR2 (germline): LNHNV, YYDKDF (reference sequence). The J segment lost 2 bases and the V segment lost 5 bases, leaving 12 bases of the junction unmatched. The CDR3 consists of 17 residues. In DNA, the CDR3 is TGTGCCACCAGCGAAGCTACAGGGGCCGGAACCAAAAACATTCAGTACTTC. This translates into CATSEATGAGTKNIQYF.

This clone was counted between two and nine times. The rearrangement links TRBV7-2 to TRBJ2-2, with D possibly TRBD1 on 5 matching bases. CDR1 and CDR2 (germline): SGHTA, FQGNSA. V was pared by 5 bases and J by 1 base, with 11 bases between. This CDR3 comprises 15 residues. As DNA, the CDR3 is TGTGCCAGCAGCGTCCCGGACAAGAACACCGGGGAGCTGTTTTTT. It encodes CASSVPDKNTGELFF.

The chain has TRBV6-5 and TRBJ2-1; 12 positions agree with TRBD2. The CDR3 extends over 15 amino acids. Germline V gene lookup returns CDR1 MNHEY and CDR2 SVGAGI. Trimming took 6 bases from V and 9 from J; bases not matched to a gene: 9. CDR3 nucleotide sequence: TGTGCCAGCAGACGAGGACTAGCGGGGAGCACTGAGCAGTTCTTC. It is translated as CASRRGLAGSTEQFF.

The chain employs TRBV29-1 and TRBJ1-1; D may be TRBD1 (5 bases). The V gene's germline CDR1 is SQVTM and CDR2 ANQGSEA. The CDR3 loop spans 15 amino acids. The V and J ends lost 4 bases and 6 bases respectively, with 21 bases between them. The CDR3 loop reads CSVVWSAGSKAEAFF. CDR3 coding DNA: TGCAGCGTTGTGTGGTCGGCAGGGAGTAAGGCTGAAGCTTTCTTT.

The CDR3 here is CASSKTVNTEAFF. CDR3 nucleotide sequence: TGTGCCAGCTCTAAGACGGTGAACACTGAAGCTTTCTTT. The V call is TRBV14, the J call TRBJ1-1; D gene uncertain. Germline V gene lookup returns CDR1 SGHDN and CDR2 FVKESK. Trimming took 8 bases from V and 0 from J, leaving 10 bases between them. The CDR3 length is 13 residues.

J is TRBJ2-2 and V is TRBV25-1, with a tentative D call TRBD1 (6 bases). The CDR3 consists of 14 residues. V was pared by 3 bases and J by 1 base, with 6 bases between. The germline V gene has CDR1 MGHDK and CDR2 SYGVNS. The CDR3 DNA follows: TGTGCCAGCAGTGAGGGACAGAACACCGGGGAGCTGTTTTTT. It translates to CASSEGQNTGELFF. The complete variable domain, with remaining parts taken from reference TRBV25-1 and TRBJ2-2, reads EADIYQTPRYLVIGTGKKITLECSQTMGHDKMYWYQQDPGMELHLIHYSYGVNSTEKGDLSSESTVSRIRTEHFPLTLESARPSHTSQYLCASSEGQNTGELFFGEGSRLTVL.

CDR3 sequence (DNA): TGCAGCGTTGTTTCTTCGGGGGGCGCCTACGAGCAGTACTTC. It encodes CSVVSSGGAYEQYF. V is TRBV29-1 and J is TRBJ2-7; TRBD2 might be the D (7 bases). This CDR3 comprises 14 residues. CDR1 SQVTM and CDR2 ANQGSEA come from the germline V gene. Between the trimmed V and J ends, which lost 4 bases and 2 bases, there was a span of 15 bases.

This chain uses TRBV30 with TRBJ1-2, with TRBD1 matching over 11 bases. The germline V gene encodes CDR1 GTSNPN and CDR2 SVGIG (reference sequence). With V trimmed by 7 bases and J by 2 bases, 3 bases remained unmatched. The CDR3 covers 13 residues. CDR3 coding DNA: TGTGCCTTCCGGGACAGGGGGAACTATGGCTACACCTTC. Amino acid sequence: CAFRDRGNYGYTF. The whole variable domain, filled in from reference TRBV30 and TRBJ1-2, reads SQTIHQWPATLVQPVGSPLSLECTVEGTSNPNLYWYRQAAGRGLQLLFYSVGIGQISSEVPQNLSASRPQDRQFILSSKKLLLSDSGFYLCAFRDRGNYGYTFGSGTRLTVV.